This paragraph reports one TCR beta chain. What it binds is unknown. Germline V gene lookup returns CDR1 DFQATT and CDR2 SNEGSKA (reference sequence). V was clipped by 2 bases and J by 1 base, with 5 bases between them. CDR3 length: 12 residues. The data were taken from a study of response to subunit inactivated influenza vaccine. Overall study findings and caveats: A suggestion made by the authors is that each seasonal influenza vaccination recruits few new T cells.

MiXCR was run by TCRdb on the RT-PCR reads, yielding one entry per CDR3 protein. The data show about 780,000 distinct CDR3 sequences, about 18% seen once. Sequenced here: PBMCs from blood, sampled roughly 5 days after vaccination. This clonotype was obtained from a middle-aged man who received an inactivated influenza vaccine. The chain carries TRBV20-1 and TRBJ1-1; D gene uncertain. CDR3 amino acids: CSARPENTEAFF. The CDR3 coding sequence is TGCAGTGCTAGACCGGAGAACACTGAAGCTTTCTTT.